The 10 T cell receptor beta chains below come from one sample, sequenced in a study of blood T cells in healthy people across ages. A J-beta primer mix and a sample-barcoded 5' primer were used in a second PCR of roughly 6 to 11 cycles. MiXCR, run by TCRdb on the 5' RACE reads, gives a single entry per CDR3 protein. Of about 700,000 distinct CDR3 sequences listed, approximately 30% are singletons. The sequenced material came from blood. Receptors originate from a woman older than 75 in good health.

This clonotype was recorded at least ten times. V usage is TRBV20-1 and J usage is TRBJ2-5, with D possibly matching TRBD2 (7 bases). In germline, CDR1 is DFQATT, CDR2 SNEGSKA (reference sequence). CDR3 size: 16 residues. Between the trimmed V and J ends, which lost 3 bases and 1 base, there was a span of 18 bases. CDR3 DNA sequence: TGCAGTGCTAGGCGTGAAGGGGGGGGAATCCAAGAGACCCAGTACTTC. Amino acid sequence: CSARREGGGIQETQYF.

This clonotype was recorded once. The chain recombines TRBV20-1 with TRBJ2-1, with 9 positions matching TRBD2. J lost 7 bases, V lost 3 bases, and 10 bases had no gene match. Germline V gene lookup returns CDR1 DFQATT and CDR2 SNEGSKA (reference sequence). This CDR3 region has 15 residues. The CDR3 reads CSASPPSGVRNEQFF. DNA for the CDR3: TGCAGTGCTAGCCCCCCTAGCGGGGTACGGAATGAGCAGTTCTTC.

This clonotype was detected only a few times. Possible read error: a much larger clone is one base away. V gene TRBV5-1 combines with J gene TRBJ2-4; 11 nucleotides align to TRBD1. The J call is doubtful: the DNA matches TRBJ2-7 better. CDR3 size: 15 residues. From germline, CDR1 is SGHRS and CDR2 YFSETQ. The CDR3 DNA reads TGCGCCAGCAGCTTCGCCGGGACAGGGGGGTACGAGCAGTACTTC. It encodes CASSFAGTGGYEQYF.

The V call is TRBV7-9, the J call TRBJ2-3, with a weak D call TRBD1 (6 bases). Germline-derived CDR1 and CDR2 are SEHNR and FQNEAQ (reference sequence). The CDR3 covers 14 residues. Trimming cost V 4 bases and J 6 bases, with 14 bases left between them. The CDR3, as DNA: TGTGCCAGCAGCTGGGGGCGTCAGCGGGATACGCAGTATTTT. Its translation: CASSWGRQRDTQYF.

Concerning this clonotype: The junction departs from germline at one end; a sequencing error may be responsible. The chain recombines TRBV6-2 or TRBV6-3 with TRBJ1-5; 8 bases agree with TRBD1. From germline, CDR1 is MNHEY and CDR2 SVGEGT. The CDR3 runs to 14 residues. The CDR3 DNA sequence: TGTGCCAGCAGAACAGGGGGGCTCAATCGGCCCCAGCATTTT. Translation gives CASRTGGLNRPQHF.

V usage is TRBV6-5 and J usage is TRBJ2-2, with unresolved D. Germline CDR1 and CDR2: MNHEY and SVGAGI. Trimming removed 4 bases from V and 4 bases from J, with 10 bases in between. The CDR3 length is 14 residues. The CDR3 DNA is TGTGCCAGCAGTTGGGGTTCCTCCACCGGGGAGCTGTTTTTT. This gives the protein CASSWGSSTGELFF.

The chain uses TRBV5-5 and TRBJ2-5; possible D gene TRBD2, 5 bases. Trimming shortened V by 4 bases and J by 1 base, and 14 bases separated the two germline ends. The CDR3 has 15 residues. Germline assignment: CDR1 SGHKS and CDR2 YYEKEE (reference sequence). Here the CDR3 reads CASSRRVGIQETQYF. The DNA for the CDR3 is TGTGCCAGCAGCCGACGGGTCGGGATCCAAGAGACCCAGTACTTC. The entire variable domain, with the rest obtained from reference TRBV5-5 and TRBJ2-5, is as follows: DAGVTQSPTHLIKTRGQQVTLRCSPISGHKSVSWYQQVLGQGPQFIFQYYEKEERGRGNFPDRFSARQFPNYSSELNVNALLLGDSALYLCASSRRVGIQETQYFGPGTRLLVL.

Note on this clonotype: Since a much larger clone is just one base distant, this may be a read error. The rearrangement links TRBV7-9 to TRBJ1-6; D is unclear. The CDR3 covers 17 residues. Germline V gene sequence: CDR1 SEHNR, CDR2 FQNEAQ (reference sequence). The CDR3 reads CAGSPWVSSSYNSPLHF. The CDR3 region has the DNA TGTGCCGGCAGCCCGTGGGTGTCGAGCTCCTATAATTCACCCCTCCACTTT.

This clonotype occurred a few times. The chain uses TRBV19 and TRBJ1-5; possibly TRBD1 for D (6 bases). CDR1 is LNHDA, CDR2 SQIVND, per germline (reference sequence). The CDR3 is made up of 15 amino acids. Trimming removed 4 bases from V and 4 bases from J, with 14 bases in between. CDR3 nucleotide sequence: TGTGCCAGTAGTACGAGAGGGGGTCCTAATCAGCCCCAGCATTTT. It is translated as CASSTRGGPNQPQHF.

This clonotype was seen many times. The chain combines TRBV7-2 with TRBJ1-2, with TRBD1 as a possible D gene (6 bases). From germline, CDR1 is SGHTA and CDR2 FQGNSA. Trimming shortened V by 1 base and J by 2 bases, and 8 bases separated the two germline ends. This CDR3 is built from 14 residues. The CDR3 sequence: CASSLVDSNYGYTF. Here the CDR3 DNA reads TGTGCCAGCAGCTTAGTGGACAGCAACTATGGCTACACCTTC.